This T cell receptor beta chain derives from a study of blood T cell repertoires in COVID-19. Study context: Nucleic acid was either cDNA or gDNA, and it came from T cells, B-cell-depleted T cells, or PBMCs.

Enrollees, about 18 to 95 years old, lived in approximately 24 US areas. The CDR3 is 14 residues long. Germline V gene data show CDR1 as MNHEY and CDR2 as SVGAGI. V lost 7 bases and J lost 0, with 12 bases in between. Only in-frame clones appear in the TCRdb table, and some are missing; sequencing was by immunoSEQ multiplex PCR. The sample contains fewer than 250,000 clones, 80% to 90% of which appear only once. This receptor was taken from a woman between 40 and 55 years old with acute COVID-19. The material sequenced was PBMCs or T cells enriched from blood (not recorded which). The chain has TRBV6-5 and TRBJ1-2, with D maybe TRBD1 (6 bases). The CDR3 DNA reads TGTGCCAGCACGGTGGACAGAACTAACTATGGCTACACCTTC. It translates to CASTVDRTNYGYTF.